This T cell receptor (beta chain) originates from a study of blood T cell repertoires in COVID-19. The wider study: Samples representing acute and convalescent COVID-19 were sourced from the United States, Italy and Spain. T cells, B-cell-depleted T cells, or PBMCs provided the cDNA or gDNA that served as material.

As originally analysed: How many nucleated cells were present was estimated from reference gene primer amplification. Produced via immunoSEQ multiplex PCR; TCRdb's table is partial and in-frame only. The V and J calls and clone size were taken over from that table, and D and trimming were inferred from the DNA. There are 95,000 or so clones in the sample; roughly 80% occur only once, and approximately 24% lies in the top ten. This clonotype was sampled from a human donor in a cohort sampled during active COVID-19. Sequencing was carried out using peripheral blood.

The CDR3 DNA sequence: TGTGCCAGCTCACCACCACTAGCGGGAGAGAATGAGCAGTTCTTC. Its translation: CASSPPLAGENEQFF. The chain couples TRBV18 to TRBJ2-1; 11 bases align to TRBD2. This CDR3 is 15 amino acids long. Germline CDR1 KGHSH, CDR2 LQKENI. V was pared by 0 bases and J by 7 bases, with 2 bases of the junction left unmatched.